This T cell receptor beta chain was retrieved from a study of cytomegalovirus exposure and HLA in healthy donors. Study-wide background: Early release data held approximately 81 million unique TCRs from HLA-typed donors. Study-level findings and limits: Among the CMV-associated chains, a few were confirmed in vitro as specific for CMV antigens.

60 Vbeta and 13 Jbeta primers were used in PCR. The protocol was immunoSEQ multiplex PCR, while the TCRdb copy is restricted to in-frame clones and leaves out a portion. In the table there are 100,000 or so clones, approximately 85% of which are singletons. Details on this clone: Its antigen is unidentified.

The receptor was isolated from a man aged 25-45 years in good health and CMV-seronegative. Sequenced: PBMCs.

The CDR3 loop reads CASSHDRLVPEQYF. CDR3 bases: TGCGCCAGCAGCCATGACAGGCTCGTCCCGGAGCAGTACTTC. The V and J genes are TRBV4-1 and TRBJ2-7; D might be TRBD1 (6 bases). This CDR3 contains 14 residues. The germline V and J ends were trimmed by 3 bases and 7 bases, with 16 bases remaining between them. The germline CDR1 and CDR2 sequences are MGHRA and YSYEKL.